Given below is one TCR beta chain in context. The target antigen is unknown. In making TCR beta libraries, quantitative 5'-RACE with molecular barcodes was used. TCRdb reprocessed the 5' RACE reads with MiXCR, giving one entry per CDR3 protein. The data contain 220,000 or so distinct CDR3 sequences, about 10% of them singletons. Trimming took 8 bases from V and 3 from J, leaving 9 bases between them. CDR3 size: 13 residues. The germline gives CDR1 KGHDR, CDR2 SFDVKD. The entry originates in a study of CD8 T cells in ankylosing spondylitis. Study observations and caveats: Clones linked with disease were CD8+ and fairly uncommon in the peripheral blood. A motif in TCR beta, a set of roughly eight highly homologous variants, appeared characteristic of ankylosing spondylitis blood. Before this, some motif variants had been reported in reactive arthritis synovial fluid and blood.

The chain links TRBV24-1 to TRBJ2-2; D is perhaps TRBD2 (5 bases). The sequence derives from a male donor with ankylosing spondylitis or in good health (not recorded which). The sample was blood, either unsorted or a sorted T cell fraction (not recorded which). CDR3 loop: CATMSGYTGELFF. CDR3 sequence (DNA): TGTGCCACCATGTCGGGGTACACCGGGGAGCTGTTTTTT.